The clone carrying this T cell receptor beta chain was seen repeatedly, ten times or more. As yet, its antigen is unknown. This specimen comes from a study of breast tumors, draining lymph nodes, adjacent tissues. Study results and caveats: Tumors had less TCR diversity than lymph nodes, more than nontumor tissue. The lymph node origin of tumor T cells was framed as consistent with a hypothesis, not demonstrated. The data were judged consistent with most tumor T cells coming from lymph node and expanding in tumor. Tumor and nontumor repertoires were significantly more similar in luminal-like than in basal-like breast cancer.

Axillary draining lymph nodes of breast cancer patients supplied the node samples. Trimming took 1 base from V and 6 from J, leaving 9 bases between them. Germline-derived CDR1 and CDR2 are LNHNV and YYDKDF (reference sequence). The CDR3 sequence is 14 residues long. Each CDR3 protein gets one entry after TCRdb re-called the multiplex PCR reads with MiXCR. The table shows about 230,000 distinct CDR3 sequences, with roughly 30% occurring only once. Sample: axillary lymph node tissue. This TCR came from a female donor with breast cancer. Some clones in this sample may be carry-over from other donors' samples. The rearrangement joins TRBV15 to TRBJ1-4; D is ambiguous. The CDR3 protein is CATSRVRGHEKLFF. The CDR3 nucleotides are TGTGCCACCAGCAGAGTTCGGGGTCATGAAAAACTGTTTTTT.